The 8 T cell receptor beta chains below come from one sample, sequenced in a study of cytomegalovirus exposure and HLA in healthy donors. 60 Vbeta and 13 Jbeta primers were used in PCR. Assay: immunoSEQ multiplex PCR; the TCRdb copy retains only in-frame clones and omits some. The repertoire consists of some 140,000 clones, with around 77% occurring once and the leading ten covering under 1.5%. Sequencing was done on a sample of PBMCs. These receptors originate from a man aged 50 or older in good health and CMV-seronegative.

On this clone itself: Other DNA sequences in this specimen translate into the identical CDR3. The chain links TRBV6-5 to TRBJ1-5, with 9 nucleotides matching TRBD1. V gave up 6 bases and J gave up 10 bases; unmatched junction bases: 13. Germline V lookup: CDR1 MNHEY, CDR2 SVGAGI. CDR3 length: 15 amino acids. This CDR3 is CASSPGTGTGQPQHF. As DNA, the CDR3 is TGTGCCAGCAGCCCCGGGACAGGGACGGGGCAACCCCAGCATTTT.

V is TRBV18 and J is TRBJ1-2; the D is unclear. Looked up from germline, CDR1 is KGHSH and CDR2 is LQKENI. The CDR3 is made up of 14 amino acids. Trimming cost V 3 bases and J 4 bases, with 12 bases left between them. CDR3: CASSPSRGFYGYTF. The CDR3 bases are TGTGCCAGCTCACCGTCGCGAGGGTTCTATGGCTACACCTTC.

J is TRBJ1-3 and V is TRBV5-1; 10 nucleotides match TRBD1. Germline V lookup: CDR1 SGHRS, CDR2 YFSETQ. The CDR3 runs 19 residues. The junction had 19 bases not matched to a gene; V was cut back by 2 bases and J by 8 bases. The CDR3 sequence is CASSFMWTGGNTGGDTIYF. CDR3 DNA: TGCGCCAGCAGCTTCATGTGGACAGGGGGGAATACTGGAGGTGACACCATATATTTT.

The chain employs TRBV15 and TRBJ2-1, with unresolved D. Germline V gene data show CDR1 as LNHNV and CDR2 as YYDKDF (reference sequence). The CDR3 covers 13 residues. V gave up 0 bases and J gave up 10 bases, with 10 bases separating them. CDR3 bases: TGTGCCACCAGCAGAGACTCACTTCTCGAGCAGTTCTTC. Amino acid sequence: CATSRDSLLEQFF.

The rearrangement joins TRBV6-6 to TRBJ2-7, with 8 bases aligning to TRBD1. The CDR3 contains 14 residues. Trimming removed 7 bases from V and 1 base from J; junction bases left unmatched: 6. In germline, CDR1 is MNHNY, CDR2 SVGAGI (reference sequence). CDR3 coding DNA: TGTGCCAGCATCCGTAGACAGGGGTCCTACGAGCAGTACTTC. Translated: CASIRRQGSYEQYF.

The CDR3 spells CASSGGHQPQHF. The CDR3 coding sequence is TGTGCCAGTAGCGGGGGGCATCAGCCCCAGCATTTT. The chain carries TRBV19 and TRBJ1-5; D is possibly TRBD1 (6 bases). The V gene's germline CDR1 is LNHDA and CDR2 SQIVND (reference sequence). This CDR3 contains 12 residues. Trimming left V 6 bases short and J 5 bases short, with 8 bases between.

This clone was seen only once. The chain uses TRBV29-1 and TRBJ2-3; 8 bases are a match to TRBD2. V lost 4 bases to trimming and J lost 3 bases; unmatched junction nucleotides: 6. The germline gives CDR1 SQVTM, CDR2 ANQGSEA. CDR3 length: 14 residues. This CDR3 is CSVVRGGKTDTQYF. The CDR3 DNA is TGCAGCGTTGTCCGGGGGGGCAAAACAGATACGCAGTATTTT.

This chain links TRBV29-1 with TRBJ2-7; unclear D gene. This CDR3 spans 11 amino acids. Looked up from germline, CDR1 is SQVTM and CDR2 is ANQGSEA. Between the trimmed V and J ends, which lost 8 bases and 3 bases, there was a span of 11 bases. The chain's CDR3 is CSPPPGYEQYF. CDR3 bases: TGCAGCCCCCCCCCGGGCTACGAGCAGTACTTC.